This entry features one T cell receptor beta chain sequence. The data belong to a study of CD8 T cells in Susac syndrome. Germline trimming cut 1 base from V and 1 base from J; bases unmatched to any gene: 3. CDR3 length: 15 amino acids. Germline V gives CDR1 SGHRS, CDR2 YFSETQ. RNA was extracted with the RNeasy kit, and a quantity of roughly 0.5 to 1 ug was reverse transcribed using random hexamers. TCRdb ran MiXCR on the immunoSEQ multiplex PCR reads and lists one entry per CDR3 protein. The data contain about 140,000 distinct CDR3 sequences, roughly 95% of them singletons. In Susac syndrome patients, recently defined diagnostic criteria for definite or probable disease were met. TEMRA cells were FACS-enriched and CD8+ and CD4+ T cells negatively isolated.

The V call is TRBV5-1, the J call TRBJ1-1, with 8 bases that match TRBD1. The source of this sequence is a human donor with Susac syndrome. The sample was CD4+ T cells from PBMCs. The CDR3 sequence: CASSLTGTGNTEAFF. In DNA form, the CDR3 reads TGCGCCAGCAGCTTGACCGGGACAGGGAACACTGAAGCTTTCTTT.